The subject of this entry is one T cell receptor (beta chain). This entry comes from a study of technical replicates of blood from a few donors. The data were produced by immunoSEQ multiplex PCR, yet TCRdb's version contains in-frame clones alone and is incomplete. The table records approximately 75,000 clones, roughly 92% of them present only once. The CDR3 covers 14 residues. CDR1 and CDR2 (germline): SEHNR, FQNEAQ (reference sequence). V was clipped by 8 bases and J by 2 bases; unmatched bases: 7. Sequencing was done on a sample of T cells isolated from PBMCs. The rearrangement uses TRBV7-9 and TRBJ2-3; 7 nucleotides line up with TRBD2. The clonotype comes from a human donor in good health. The CDR3 reads CASLIGRPTDTQYF. CDR3 DNA: TGTGCCAGCCTAATCGGGAGGCCCACAGATACGCAGTATTTT.